The 3 T cell receptor beta chains given below trace back to one sample, sequenced in a study of cytomegalovirus exposure and HLA in healthy donors. PCR used 60 Vbeta primers and 13 Jbeta primers. Repertoires were generated with immunoSEQ multiplex PCR, while TCRdb's copy carries only in-frame clones and drops some. The table shows roughly 190,000 clones, with around three quarters occurring only once. Sample: PBMCs. These receptors all stem from a young woman in good health and CMV-seropositive.

The V and J genes are TRBV4-3 and TRBJ2-2; maybe TRBD1 (5 bases). Germline V gene data show CDR1 as LGHNA and CDR2 as YSLEER. Trimming pared 6 bases from V and 5 bases from J, leaving 16 bases between. The CDR3 length is 15 residues. The CDR3 bases are TGCGCCAGCAGGTCAGGGTCAATGGTTACCGGGGAGCTGTTTTTT. This gives the protein CASRSGSMVTGELFF.

This sequence joins TRBV5-1 and TRBJ2-6, with TRBD1 identical over 9 bases. The trim removed 3 bases at V and 1 base at J, leaving 5 bases unmatched. The CDR3 runs to 17 residues. CDR1 SGHRS and CDR2 YFSETQ come from the germline V gene. CDR3 sequence: CASSSGTGRSGANVLTF. CDR3 nucleotide sequence: TGCGCCAGCAGCTCTGGGACAGGGAGGTCTGGGGCCAACGTCCTGACTTTC.

This clone was found once. The chain uses TRBV7-2 and TRBJ2-3, with D tentatively TRBD1 (6 bases). V lost 5 bases, J lost 4 bases, and 13 bases lay in between. Germline loops: CDR1 SGHTA, CDR2 FQGNSA. The CDR3 has 14 amino acids. DNA for the CDR3: TGTGCCAGCAGCCTGCGGACAGATGCAGATACGCAGTATTTT. Amino acids: CASSLRTDADTQYF.